The 23 T cell receptor beta chains listed next were all sequenced from one sample in a study of blood T cell repertoires in COVID-19. Repertoires were generated with immunoSEQ multiplex PCR, while TCRdb's copy carries only in-frame clones and drops some. Among roughly 150,000 clones listed, approximately 91% were seen once. Material: peripheral blood. These TCRs come from a man aged 18 to 35 with acute or convalescent COVID-19.

The chain links TRBV5-1 to TRBJ2-4; 7 bases are a match to TRBD2. The CDR3 is 14 amino acids. Germline lookup yields CDR1 SGHRS and CDR2 YFSETQ. V was clipped by 4 bases and J by 6 bases; unmatched bases: 7. This CDR3 reads CASSDESGGNIQYF. The DNA of the CDR3 is TGCGCCAGCAGCGACGAGTCGGGGGGAAACATTCAGTACTTC.

This clone has ten or more counts. V gene TRBV14 combines with J gene TRBJ1-1; weak D call: TRBD1 (6 bases). CDR3 size: 13 residues. With 6 bases removed from V and 4 bases from J, the gap between germline ends came to 12 bases. The germline V gene has CDR1 SGHDN and CDR2 FVKESK. The DNA of the CDR3 is TGTGCCAGCAGTTTAAGGGGGATCACTGAAGCTTTCTTT. Amino acids: CASSLRGITEAFF.

V and J are TRBV24-1 and TRBJ1-2, with TRBD1 as a possible D gene (6 bases). Germline V gene sequence: CDR1 KGHDR, CDR2 SFDVKD. The CDR3 is 14 amino acids. V lost 3 bases, J lost 6 bases, and 13 bases lay in between. The CDR3 bases are TGTGCCACCAGTGATGCCACAGGGTTGAATGGCTACACCTTC. Protein sequence: CATSDATGLNGYTF.

The gene calls are TRBV7-2 and TRBJ2-5; D is unclear. CDR3 length equals 11 residues. CDR1 and CDR2 (germline): SGHTA, FQGNSA. V was cut by 5 bases and J by 2 bases, with 3 bases left in between. The CDR3 DNA sequence: TGTGCCAGCAGCCCACAAGAGACCCAGTACTTC. Its translation: CASSPQETQYF.

The chain employs TRBV29-1 and TRBJ2-1; 12 bases are a match to TRBD2. This CDR3 has 13 amino acids. The V and J ends lost 6 bases and 4 bases, in that order; junction bases with no gene match: 1. Germline assignment: CDR1 SQVTM and CDR2 ANQGSEA. As DNA, the CDR3 is TGCAGCGTGGGACTAGCGGGTTACAATGAGCAGTTCTTC. As protein: CSVGLAGYNEQFF.

Comment on this clone: This sample includes further DNA sequences coding for the same CDR3. This chain connects TRBV7-9 to TRBJ1-4; 10 bases are a match to TRBD1. With V trimmed by 1 base and J by 7 bases, 0 bases remained unmatched. The CDR3 loop spans 14 amino acids. CDR1 is SEHNR, CDR2 FQNEAQ, per germline (reference sequence). The CDR3 is CASSLGTGGEKLFF. In DNA form, the CDR3 reads TGTGCCAGCAGCTTAGGGACAGGGGGTGAAAAACTGTTTTTT.

The V call is TRBV24-1, the J call TRBJ2-3; D not certain. Trimming pared 6 bases from V and 0 bases from J, leaving 6 bases between. Germline values: CDR1 KGHDR, CDR2 SFDVKD. The CDR3 covers 13 residues. CDR3 amino acids: CATSSSSTDTQYF. The CDR3 coding sequence is TGTGCCACCAGTTCGAGTAGCACAGATACGCAGTATTTT.

This chain joins TRBV23-1 and TRBJ1-1; no reliable D call. TRBV23-1 is an ORF, and what it does is uncertain. V lost 4 bases and J lost 0, with 12 bases in between. CDR3 length: 15 amino acids. CDR3 loop: CASSRPRQLNTEAFF. The DNA for the CDR3 is TGCGCCAGCAGTCGGCCTCGACAATTGAACACTGAAGCTTTCTTT.

This clone was recorded a few times. This chain uses TRBV5-8 with TRBJ1-1; perhaps TRBD1 as D (6 bases). Germline lookup yields CDR1 SGHTS and CDR2 YDEGEE. Deletions cut 5 bases from V and 4 bases from J, with 15 bases between. This CDR3 comprises 14 residues. The CDR3 spells CASSRLTGITEAFF. CDR3 DNA sequence: TGTGCCAGCAGTCGGTTGACAGGTATCACTGAAGCTTTCTTT.

This chain connects TRBV5-1 to TRBJ2-3; possibly TRBD2 for D (6 bases). Germline V lookup: CDR1 SGHRS, CDR2 YFSETQ. V was shortened by 4 bases and J by 0 bases, with 12 bases between the two germline ends. The CDR3 totals 15 residues. CDR3 region: CASSRRGSSTDTQYF. The CDR3 DNA reads TGCGCCAGCAGCCGGAGGGGTTCTAGCACAGATACGCAGTATTTT. Complete variable domain (other parts from reference TRBV5-1 and TRBJ2-3): KAGVTQTPRYLIKTRGQQVTLSCSPISGHRSVSWYQQTPGQGLQFLFEYFSETQRNKGNFPGRFSGRQFSNSRSEMNVSTLELGDSALYLCASSRRGSSTDTQYFGPGTRLTVL.

The chain uses TRBV2 and TRBJ2-2; 16 bases are shared with TRBD2. Germline lookup yields CDR1 SNHLY and CDR2 FYNNEI. V was pared by 6 bases and J by 6 bases, with 1 base of the junction left unmatched. This CDR3 contains 15 residues. CDR3 residues: CASRGLAGGAGELFF. CDR3 DNA: TGTGCCAGCAGGGGACTAGCGGGAGGGGCCGGGGAGCTGTTTTTT.

CDR3: CASSYDRRNSPLHF. The CDR3 nucleotides are TGTGCCAGCAGTTACGACAGGAGGAATTCACCCCTCCACTTT. J is TRBJ1-6 and V is TRBV6-5; tentative D call: TRBD1 (6 bases). Between the trimmed V and J ends, which lost 2 bases and 7 bases, there was a span of 9 bases. This CDR3 spans 14 amino acids. CDR1 MNHEY and CDR2 SVGAGI come from the germline V gene.

V usage is TRBV7-9 and J usage is TRBJ1-2; tentative D call: TRBD1 (5 bases). This CDR3 spans 14 amino acids. Germline V lookup: CDR1 SEHNR, CDR2 FQNEAQ (reference sequence). Trimming shortened V by 3 bases and J by 4 bases, and 12 bases separated the two germline ends. The CDR3: CASSLLGEGYGYTF. The CDR3 DNA reads as TGTGCCAGCAGCTTGCTAGGGGAAGGCTATGGCTACACCTTC.

The chain combines TRBV14 with TRBJ1-3, with D possibly TRBD1 on 5 matching bases. The length of the CDR3 is 18 residues. The V end was cut by 0 bases, the J end by 5 bases, with 20 bases between. CDR1 is SGHDN and CDR2 is FVKESK in the germline V gene. CDR3 loop: CASSQDIGFGRVRNTIYF. DNA of the CDR3: TGTGCCAGCAGCCAAGATATAGGATTCGGCAGGGTGAGAAACACCATATATTTT.

CDR3 sequence (DNA): TGTGCCTGGAGGCCGACAGGGGTTGTTTACGAGCAGTACTTC. This translates into CAWRPTGVVYEQYF. The chain couples TRBV30 to TRBJ2-7; TRBD1 matches 8 bases. The CDR3 has 14 amino acids. V was pared by 3 bases and J by 4 bases, with 8 bases of the junction left unmatched. CDR1 is GTSNPN, CDR2 SVGIG, per germline (reference sequence).

The chain joins TRBV28 to TRBJ1-1; D is ambiguous. CDR3 length: 12 residues. V lost 6 bases, J lost 2 bases, and 7 bases lay in between. The V gene's germline CDR1 is MDHEN and CDR2 SYDVKM. The CDR3, as DNA: TGTGCCAGCAGCCCTATCAACACTGAAGCTTTCTTT. Residues: CASSPINTEAFF.

The chain combines TRBV12-3 or TRBV12-4 with TRBJ2-5; D remains ambiguous. The CDR3 loop spans 13 amino acids. V lost 1 base and J lost 4, with 7 bases in between. The CDR3: CASSLETSETQYF. DNA of the CDR3: TGTGCCAGCAGTTTAGAAACATCAGAGACCCAGTACTTC.

In DNA form, the CDR3 reads TGTGCCAGCAGCTCGACGACTAGCGGGGGCTACGAGCAGTACTTC. Its protein product is CASSSTTSGGYEQYF. The V call is TRBV7-9, the J call TRBJ2-7, with 12 bases that match TRBD2. Losses at the gene ends were 4 bases for V and 3 bases for J; bases not matched to a gene: 4. The CDR3 has 15 residues. The germline CDR1 and CDR2 sequences are SEHNR and FQNEAQ (reference sequence).

The chain has TRBV10-2 and TRBJ1-1, with D maybe TRBD1 (5 bases). Germline V CDR1 and CDR2: WSHSY, SAAADI. The CDR3 consists of 14 residues. V lost 3 bases to trimming and J lost 6 bases, with 14 bases between them. The CDR3 DNA is TGCGCCAGCAGTGACACTCCTCGGACATCTGAAGCTTTCTTT. This sequence encodes CASSDTPRTSEAFF.

The chain joins TRBV20-1 to TRBJ2-7, with D maybe TRBD1 (5 bases). V was shortened by 4 bases and J by 10 bases, with 14 bases between the two germline ends. Looked up from germline, CDR1 is DFQATT and CDR2 is SNEGSKA (reference sequence). The CDR3 runs to 11 residues. CDR3 DNA: TGCAGTGCTACCGAAGGGGCCTCCCAGTACTTC. Its translation: CSATEGASQYF.

The chain links TRBV7-9 to TRBJ2-1; possible D gene TRBD2, 6 bases. Germline V gives CDR1 SEHNR, CDR2 FQNEAQ (reference sequence). Trimming cost V 8 bases and J 4 bases, with 27 bases left between them. The length of the CDR3 is 18 residues. Here the CDR3 DNA reads TGTGCCAGCTCCGCCGGGACTCTTACATCGGTCTCTTACAATGAGCAGTTCTTC. This sequence encodes CASSAGTLTSVSYNEQFF.

The chain joins TRBV6-7 to TRBJ1-4, with 7 bases aligning to TRBD1. TRBV6-7 is annotated as an ORF whose role is uncertain. V lost 9 bases to trimming and J lost 3 bases; unmatched junction nucleotides: 4. The CDR3 is made up of 13 amino acids. The CDR3: CARLGQSNEKLFF. CDR3 nucleotide sequence: TGTGCCAGGCTGGGACAGTCTAATGAAAAACTGTTTTTT.

The rearrangement uses TRBV29-1 and TRBJ1-5, with D maybe TRBD1 (6 bases). This CDR3 is built from 15 residues. Trimming stripped 3 bases from V and 2 bases from J, with 14 bases between. Germline V CDR1 and CDR2: SQVTM, ANQGSEA. The CDR3 DNA sequence: TGCAGCGTTGAGTTACAGGGCGGCGGCAATCAGCCCCAGCATTTT. Translated: CSVELQGGGNQPQHF.